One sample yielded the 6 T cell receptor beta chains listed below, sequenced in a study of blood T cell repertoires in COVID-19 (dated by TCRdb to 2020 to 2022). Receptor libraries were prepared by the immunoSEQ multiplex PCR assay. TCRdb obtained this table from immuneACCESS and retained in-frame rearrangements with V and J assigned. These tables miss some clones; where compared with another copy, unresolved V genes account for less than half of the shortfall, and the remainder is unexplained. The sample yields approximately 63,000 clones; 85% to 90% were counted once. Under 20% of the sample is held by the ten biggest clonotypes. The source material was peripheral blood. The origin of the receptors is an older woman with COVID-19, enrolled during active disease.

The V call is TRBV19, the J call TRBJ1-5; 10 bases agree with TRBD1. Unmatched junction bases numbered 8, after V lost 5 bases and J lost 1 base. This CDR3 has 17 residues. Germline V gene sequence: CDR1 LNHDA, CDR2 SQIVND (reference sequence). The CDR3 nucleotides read TGTGCCAGTAGTGCCCGACAGGGGGCGAGGAGCAATCAGCCCCAGCATTTT. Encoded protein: CASSARQGARSNQPQHF. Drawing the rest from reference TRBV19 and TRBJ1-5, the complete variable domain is DGGITQSPKYLFRKEGQNVTLSCEQNLNHDAMYWYRQDPGQGLRLIYYSQIVNDFQKGDIAEGYSVSREKKESFPLTVTSAQKNPTAFYLCASSARQGARSNQPQHFGDGTRLSIL.

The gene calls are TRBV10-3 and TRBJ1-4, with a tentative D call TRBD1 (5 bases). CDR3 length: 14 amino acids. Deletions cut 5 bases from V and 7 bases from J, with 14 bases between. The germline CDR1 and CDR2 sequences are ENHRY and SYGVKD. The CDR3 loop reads CAISPQGLGEKLFF. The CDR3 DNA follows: TGTGCCATCAGTCCCCAGGGCCTCGGTGAAAAACTGTTTTTT.

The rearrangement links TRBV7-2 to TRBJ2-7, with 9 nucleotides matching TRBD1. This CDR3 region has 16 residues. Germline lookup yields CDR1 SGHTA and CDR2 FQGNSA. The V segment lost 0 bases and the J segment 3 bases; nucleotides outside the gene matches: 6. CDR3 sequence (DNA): TGTGCCAGCAGCTTAGCTCCCGGGACAGGGCTCTACGAGCAGTACTTC. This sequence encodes CASSLAPGTGLYEQYF. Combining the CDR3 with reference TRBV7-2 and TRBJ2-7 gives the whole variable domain GAGVSQSPSNKVTEKGKDVELRCDPISGHTALYWYRQSLGQGLEFLIYFQGNSAPDKSGLPSDRFSAERTGGSVSTLTIQRTQQEDSAVYLCASSLAPGTGLYEQYFGPGTRLTVT.

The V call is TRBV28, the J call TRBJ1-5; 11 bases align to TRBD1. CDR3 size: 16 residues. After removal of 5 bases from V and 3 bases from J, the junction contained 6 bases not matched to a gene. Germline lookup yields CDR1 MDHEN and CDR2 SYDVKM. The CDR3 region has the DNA TGTGCCAGCAGTACCGAGGACAGGGGGCTCAATCAGCCCCAGCATTTT. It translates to CASSTEDRGLNQPQHF.

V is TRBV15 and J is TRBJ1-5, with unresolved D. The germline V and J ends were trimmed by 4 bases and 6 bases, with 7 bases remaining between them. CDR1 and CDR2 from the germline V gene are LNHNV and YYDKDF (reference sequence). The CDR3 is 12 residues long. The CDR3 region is CATSTFSQPQHF. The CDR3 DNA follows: TGTGCCACCAGCACGTTCAGTCAGCCCCAGCATTTT. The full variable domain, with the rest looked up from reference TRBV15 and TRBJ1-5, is DAMVIQNPRYQVTQFGKPVTLSCSQTLNHNVMYWYQQKSSQAPKLLFHYYDKDFNNEADTPDNFQSRRPNTSFCFLDIRSPGLGDTAMYLCATSTFSQPQHFGDGTRLSIL.

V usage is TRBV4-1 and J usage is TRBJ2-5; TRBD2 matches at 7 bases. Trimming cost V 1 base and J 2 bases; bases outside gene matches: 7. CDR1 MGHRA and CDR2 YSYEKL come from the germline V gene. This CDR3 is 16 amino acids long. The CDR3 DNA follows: TGCGCCAGCAGCCAAGGCGGCGGGAGACTTCAAGAGACCCAGTACTTC. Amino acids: CASSQGGGRLQETQYF.